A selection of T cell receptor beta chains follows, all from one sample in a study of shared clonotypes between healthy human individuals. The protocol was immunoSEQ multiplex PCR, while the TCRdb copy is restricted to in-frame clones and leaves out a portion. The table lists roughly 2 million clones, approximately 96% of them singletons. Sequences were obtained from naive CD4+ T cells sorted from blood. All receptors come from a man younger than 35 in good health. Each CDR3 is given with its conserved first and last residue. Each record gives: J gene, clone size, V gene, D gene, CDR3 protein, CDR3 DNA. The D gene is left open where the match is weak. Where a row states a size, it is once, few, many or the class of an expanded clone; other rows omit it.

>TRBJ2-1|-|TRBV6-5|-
CASTSANEQFF
TGTGCCAGCACCTCGGCCAATGAGCAGTTCTTC
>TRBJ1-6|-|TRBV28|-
CASSFQGSYNSPLHF
TGTGCCAGCAGTTTCCAAGGCTCCTATAATTCACCCCTCCACTTT
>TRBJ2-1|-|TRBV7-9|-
CASSLIWGRIDSYNEQFF
TGTGCCAGCAGCTTAATATGGGGGCGGATCGACTCCTACAATGAGCAGTTCTTC
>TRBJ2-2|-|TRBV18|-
CASSPNSLTNTGELFF
TGTGCCAGCTCACCTAATAGTCTAACGAACACCGGGGAGCTGTTTTTT
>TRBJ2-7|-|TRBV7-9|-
CASSLWRGSSYEQYF
TGTGCCAGCAGCTTATGGCGGGGTAGCTCCTACGAGCAGTACTTC
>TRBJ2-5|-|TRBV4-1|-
CASSHWYQETQYF
TGCGCCAGCAGCCACTGGTACCAAGAGACCCAGTACTTC
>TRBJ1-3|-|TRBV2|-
CASSRDRTSGNTIYF
TGTGCCAGCAGCCGGGACCGAACCTCTGGAAACACCATATATTTT
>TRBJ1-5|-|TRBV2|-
CASSGGFGNQPQHF
TGTGCCAGCAGTGGGGGGTTCGGCAATCAGCCCCAGCATTTT
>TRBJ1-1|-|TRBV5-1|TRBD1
CASRTGVNTEAFF
TGCGCCAGCCGCACAGGGGTGAACACTGAAGCTTTCTTT
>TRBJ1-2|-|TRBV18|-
CASSPPSGDGYTF
TGTGCCAGCTCACCACCGTCAGGGGATGGCTACACCTTC
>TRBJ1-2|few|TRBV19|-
CASRGRRGDGYTF
TGTGCCAGTAGAGGGAGACGAGGGGATGGCTACACCTTC
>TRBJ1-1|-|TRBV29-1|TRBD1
CSVLTGLHTEAFF
TGCAGCGTCTTGACAGGGCTTCACACTGAAGCTTTCTTT
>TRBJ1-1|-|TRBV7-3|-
CASSLYGGSTEAFF
TGTGCCAGCAGCTTATACGGGGGGAGCACTGAAGCTTTCTTT
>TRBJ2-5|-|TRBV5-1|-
CASSLAAQETQYF
TGCGCCAGCAGCTTGGCCGCCCAAGAGACCCAGTACTTC
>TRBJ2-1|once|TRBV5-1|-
CASSLPANEQFF
TGCGCCAGCAGCTTGCCCGCCAATGAGCAGTTCTTC
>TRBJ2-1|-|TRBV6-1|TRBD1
CASNRDRYNEQFF
TGTGCCAGCAACCGGGACAGATACAATGAGCAGTTCTTC
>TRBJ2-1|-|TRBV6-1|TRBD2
CASSQGLAGGREQFF
TGTGCCAGCAGCCAGGGGCTAGCGGGGGGGCGAGAGCAGTTCTTC
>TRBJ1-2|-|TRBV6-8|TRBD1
CASSTGQGECYTF
TGTGCCAGCAGTACGGGACAGGGGGAGTGCTACACCTTC
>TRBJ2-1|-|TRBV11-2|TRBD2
CASSFIAGSSYNEQFF
TGTGCCAGCAGCTTCATAGCGGGGAGCTCCTACAATGAGCAGTTCTTC
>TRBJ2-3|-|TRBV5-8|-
CASSPPGSNTQYF
TGTGCCAGCAGTCCGCCGGGCTCGAATACGCAGTATTTT
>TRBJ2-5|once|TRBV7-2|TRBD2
CASSPTGTGGPETQYF
TGTGCCAGCAGCCCTACTGGGACGGGGGGACCAGAGACCCAGTACTTC
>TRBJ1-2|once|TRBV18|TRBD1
CASSPQRQGANYGYTF
TGTGCCAGCTCACCTCAAAGACAGGGGGCTAACTATGGCTACACCTTC
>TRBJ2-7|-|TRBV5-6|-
CASSLQGIYAYEQYF
TGTGCCAGCAGCTTACAGGGAATTTATGCCTACGAGCAGTACTTC
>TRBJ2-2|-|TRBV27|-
CASTTTERTGELFF
TGTGCCAGCACCACGACGGAGAGGACCGGGGAGCTGTTTTTT
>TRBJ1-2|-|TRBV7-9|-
CASSTRQYRNGYTF
TGTGCCAGCAGCACCCGACAGTATAGAAATGGCTACACCTTC
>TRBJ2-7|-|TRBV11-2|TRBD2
CASSSGTAGGEQYF
TGTGCCAGCAGTTCCGGGACGGCGGGGGGCGAGCAGTACTTC
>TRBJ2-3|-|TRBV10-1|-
CASSDRAVSTDTQYF
TGCGCCAGCAGTGACCGTGCAGTTAGCACAGATACGCAGTATTTT
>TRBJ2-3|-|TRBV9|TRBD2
CASSVGLAGPDTQYF
TGTGCCAGCAGCGTAGGGTTAGCGGGCCCAGATACGCAGTATTTT
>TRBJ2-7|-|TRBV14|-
CASSQASRLYF
TGTGCCAGCAGCCAAGCGAGTAGGCTCTACTTC
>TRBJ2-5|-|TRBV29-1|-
CSVEGIRLDQETQYF
TGCAGCGTTGAGGGCATTCGGCTAGACCAAGAGACCCAGTACTTC
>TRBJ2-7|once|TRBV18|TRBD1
CASSQTGEGLYEQYF
TGTGCCAGCTCACAGACAGGGGAAGGCCTCTACGAGCAGTACTTC
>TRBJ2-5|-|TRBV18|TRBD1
CASSPVAGGQETQYF
TGTGCCAGCTCACCGGTAGCAGGGGGACAAGAGACCCAGTACTTC
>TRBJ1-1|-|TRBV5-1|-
CASSLWAQGMGVKNTEAFF
TGCGCCAGCAGCCTATGGGCGCAGGGTATGGGGGTAAAGAACACTGAAGCTTTCTTT
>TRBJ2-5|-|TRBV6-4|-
CASSAQWGAQETQYF
TGTGCCAGCAGTGCCCAATGGGGGGCTCAAGAGACCCAGTACTTC
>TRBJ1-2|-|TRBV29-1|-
CSVGLGGPYGYTF
TGCAGCGTTGGGCTGGGCGGCCCTTATGGCTACACCTTC